This TCR beta chain came from a study of shared clonotypes between healthy human individuals. On the study more broadly: In total, the donors were a couple of women and a few men aged 18 to 49.

A note on this clone: Its antigen is undetermined.

Donors, healthy HIV-negative adults, lacked recent acute infections or vaccinations. Study results and caveats: Among non-shared clonotypes, generation probabilities were lower than among those shared by all four donors.

The germline V and J ends were trimmed by 3 bases and 4 bases, with 13 bases remaining between them. CDR1 and CDR2 from the germline V gene are MDHEN and SYDVKM. This CDR3 contains 15 residues. Generated by immunoSEQ multiplex PCR, the TCRdb table keeps only in-frame clones and is missing some. The table includes about 380,000 clones, roughly 96% detected once. The clonotype originates from a man in his thirties or forties in good health. The chain links TRBV28 to TRBJ1-5; possibly TRBD1 for D (6 bases). Material: memory CD8+ T cells sorted from blood. Described subset: CD45RO+ cells pooled with CCR7-negative TemRA cells. The CDR3 region is CASSFARGGNQPQHF. The DNA of the CDR3 is TGTGCCAGCAGTTTTGCCAGGGGAGGAAATCAGCCCCAGCATTTT.